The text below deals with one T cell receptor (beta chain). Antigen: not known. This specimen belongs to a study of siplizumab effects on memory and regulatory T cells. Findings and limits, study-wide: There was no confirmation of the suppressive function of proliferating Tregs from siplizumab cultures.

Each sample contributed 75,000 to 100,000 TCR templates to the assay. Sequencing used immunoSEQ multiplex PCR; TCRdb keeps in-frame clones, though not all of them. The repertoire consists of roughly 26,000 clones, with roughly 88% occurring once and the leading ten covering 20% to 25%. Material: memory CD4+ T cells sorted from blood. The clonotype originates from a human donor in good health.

The CDR3 nucleotides are TGCGCCAGCAGCCAAGGGTTGCTGAGGCGGGAGGATATCCATGAGCAGTTCTTC. Translation: CASSQGLLRREDIHEQFF. The V and J genes are TRBV4-1 and TRBJ2-1; 8 bases agree with TRBD2. The germline V gene has CDR1 MGHRA and CDR2 YSYEKL. The CDR3 loop spans 18 amino acids. V dropped 1 base and J dropped 8; count of bases not matched to a gene: 16.